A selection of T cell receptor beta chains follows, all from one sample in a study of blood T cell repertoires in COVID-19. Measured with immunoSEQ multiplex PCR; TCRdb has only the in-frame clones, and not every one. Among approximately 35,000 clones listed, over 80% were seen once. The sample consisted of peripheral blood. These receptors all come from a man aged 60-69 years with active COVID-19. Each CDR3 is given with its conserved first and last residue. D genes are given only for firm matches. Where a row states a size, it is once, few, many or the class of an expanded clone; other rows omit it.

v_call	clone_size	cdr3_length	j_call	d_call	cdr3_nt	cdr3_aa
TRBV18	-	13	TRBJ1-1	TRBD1	TGTGCCAGCCGACAGGGGTTTAACACTGAAGCTTTCTTT	CASRQGFNTEAFF
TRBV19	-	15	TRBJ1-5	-	TGTGCCAGTAGTATGTCAGGACAGCTCAATCAGCCCCAGCATTTT	CASSMSGQLNQPQHF
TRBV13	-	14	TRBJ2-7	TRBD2	TGTGCCAGCAGCACCCCGGGACTAGCCTACGAGCAGTACTTC	CASSTPGLAYEQYF
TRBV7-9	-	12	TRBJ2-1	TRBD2	TGTGCCAGCAGCGCGCCGGGACTAGAGCAGTTCTTC	CASSAPGLEQFF
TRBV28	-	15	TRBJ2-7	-	TGTGCCAGCAGTTTATCGGCGGGGCATGTCTACGAGCAGTACTTC	CASSLSAGHVYEQYF
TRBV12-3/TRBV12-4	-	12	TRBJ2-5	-	TGTGCCAGCAGTTTTTATAGAGAGACCCAGTACTTC	CASSFYRETQYF
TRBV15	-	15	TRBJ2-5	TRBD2	TGTGCCACCGAGGCCAGCGGGAGTTTTCAGGAGACCCAGTACTTC	CATEASGSFQETQYF
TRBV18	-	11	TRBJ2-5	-	TGTGCCAGCTCCCCTCAAGAGACCCAGTACTTC	CASSPQETQYF
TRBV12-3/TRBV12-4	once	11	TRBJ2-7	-	TGTGCCAGCAGTTACGGGTATCGGCAGTACTTC	CASSYGYRQYF
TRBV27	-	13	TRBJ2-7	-	TGTGCCAGCAGTCTACTAAATGGGTACGAGCAGTACTTC	CASSLLNGYEQYF
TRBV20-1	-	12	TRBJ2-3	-	TGCAGTGCTAGTCAAAATTCAGATACGCAGTATTTT	CSASQNSDTQYF
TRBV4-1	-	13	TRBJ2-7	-	TGCGCCAGCAGCCACCGAGGGGGTATCGAGCAGTACTTC	CASSHRGGIEQYF
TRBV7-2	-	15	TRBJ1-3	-	TGTGCCAGCAGCCCTGGGCCCAGTGAGGGAAACACCATATATTTT	CASSPGPSEGNTIYF
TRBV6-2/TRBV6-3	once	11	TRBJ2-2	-	TGTGCCAGCAGTCGTCCCGGGGAGCTGTTTTTT	CASSRPGELFF
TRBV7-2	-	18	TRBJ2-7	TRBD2	TGTGCCAGCAGCTTACAGGCTAGCGGGAGACCTTTCTCCTACGAGCAGTACTTC	CASSLQASGRPFSYEQYF
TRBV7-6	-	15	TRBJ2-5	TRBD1	TGTGCCAGCAGTCAGATGACAGGGGTTCAAGAGACCCAGTACTTC	CASSQMTGVQETQYF
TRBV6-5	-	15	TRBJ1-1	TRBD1	TGTGCCAGCAGACGGACAGGCACCTTGAACACTGAAGCTTTCTTT	CASRRTGTLNTEAFF
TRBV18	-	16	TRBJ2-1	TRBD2	TGTGCCAGCTCACCACAAGCTAGCGGGAGGGTCAATGAGCAGTTCTTC	CASSPQASGRVNEQFF
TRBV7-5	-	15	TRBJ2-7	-	-	CVRSLVAQGAYEQYF
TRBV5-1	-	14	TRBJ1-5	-	TGCGCCAGCAGCTTGCGGGCAGGGTCTCAGCCCCAGCATTTT	CASSLRAGSQPQHF
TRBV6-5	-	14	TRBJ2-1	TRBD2	TGTGCCAGCAACCCCGGGACTAGCGTGGCTGAGCAGTTCTTC	CASNPGTSVAEQFF
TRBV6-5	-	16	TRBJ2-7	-	TGTGCCAGCAGTTACTCGTGGGGGGAGCGGGCTGGCGAGCAGTACTTC	CASSYSWGERAGEQYF
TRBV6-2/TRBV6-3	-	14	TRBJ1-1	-	TGTGCCAGCAGTTACTCAAACAGGCGGGGGGGAGCTTTCTTT	CASSYSNRRGGAFF
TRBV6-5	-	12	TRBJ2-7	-	TGTGCCAGCAGGACGACTAGTACCGAGCAGTACTTC	CASRTTSTEQYF
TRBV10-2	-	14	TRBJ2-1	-	TGCGCCACCGCAGACGGGAGCGGCTACAATGAGCAGTTCTTC	CATADGSGYNEQFF
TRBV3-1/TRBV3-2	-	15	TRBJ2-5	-	TGTGCCAGCAGCCAAGTGAGCGACGCTAGGGAGACCCAGTACTTC	CASSQVSDARETQYF
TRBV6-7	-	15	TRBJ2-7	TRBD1	TGTGCCAGCAGTCGCAGGGGGCCGTCGCGGTACGAGCAGTACTTC	CASSRRGPSRYEQYF
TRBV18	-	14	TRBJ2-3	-	TGTGCCAGCTCACCACTACAGGGCACAGATACGCAGTATTTT	CASSPLQGTDTQYF
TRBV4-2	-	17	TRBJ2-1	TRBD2	TGTGCCAGCAGCCAAGAAAGCGGGAGGAACACCTACAATGAGCAGTTCTTC	CASSQESGRNTYNEQFF
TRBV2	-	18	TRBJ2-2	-	TGTGCCGCCCGCCTTAGGAACCACCCTCGAGGGAACACCGGGGAGCTGTTTTTT	CAARLRNHPRGNTGELFF
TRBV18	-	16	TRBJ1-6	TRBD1	TGTGCCAGCTCACCACAGGGGGCCCGCTATAATTCACCCCTCCACTTT	CASSPQGARYNSPLHF
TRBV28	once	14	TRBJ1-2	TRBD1	TGTGCCAGCACCCAGGACAGGGGAGGACATGGCTACACCTTC	CASTQDRGGHGYTF
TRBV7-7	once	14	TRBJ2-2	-	TGTGCCAGCAGCCATAACACAGGGACCGGGGAGCTGTTTTTT	CASSHNTGTGELFF
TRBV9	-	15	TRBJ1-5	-	TGTGCCAGCAGCCCATTCTCCACAGGGTCCCAGCCCCAGCATTTT	CASSPFSTGSQPQHF
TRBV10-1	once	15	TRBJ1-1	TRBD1	TGCGCCAGCAGTGGGGGTCGGACAGGGGGGACTGAAGCTTTCTTT	CASSGGRTGGTEAFF
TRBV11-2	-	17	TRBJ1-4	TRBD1	TGTGCCAGCAGCCGACCCGACAGGGGGCTTGGTAATGAAAAACTGTTTTTT	CASSRPDRGLGNEKLFF
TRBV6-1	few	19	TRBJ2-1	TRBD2	TGTGCCAGCAGTGGAGATCGAAGCGGGAGGGCCACCTCCTACAATGAGCAGTTCTTC	CASSGDRSGRATSYNEQFF
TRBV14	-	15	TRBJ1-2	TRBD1	TGTGCCAGCAGCCAATGGATGGGGACAGGGGATGGCTACACCTTC	CASSQWMGTGDGYTF
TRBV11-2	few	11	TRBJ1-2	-	TGTGCCAGCAGCTCGAACTATGGCTACACCTTC	CASSSNYGYTF
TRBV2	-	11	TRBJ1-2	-	TGTGCCAGCACCGACAGTTATGGCTACACCTTC	CASTDSYGYTF
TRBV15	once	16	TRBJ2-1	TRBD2	TGTGCCACCAGCACGGAAAGCGGGAGGGCCAACAATGAGCAGTTCTTC	CATSTESGRANNEQFF
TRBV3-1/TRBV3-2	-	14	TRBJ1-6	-	TGTGCCAGCAGCCAAGCGGGGGGAAATTCACCCCTCCACTTT	CASSQAGGNSPLHF
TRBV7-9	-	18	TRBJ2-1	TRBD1	TGTGCCAGCAGCTCTCGAGGACAGGTAACTAGCTCCTACAATGAGCAGTTCTTC	CASSSRGQVTSSYNEQFF